Presented here are 22 T cell receptor beta chains from one specimen sequenced in a study of CD4 T cells in relation to SARS-CoV-2 and coronaviruses. CD4+ T cells from unexposed donors were obtained before the COVID-19 pandemic (2011-2018). The cells were cultured for over eight days before CD4+ T cells were isolated. Repertoires were generated with immunoSEQ multiplex PCR, while TCRdb's copy carries only in-frame clones and drops some. The data contain 9,500 to 15,000 clones, 78% of them seen just once; the ten biggest clones take up around 13%. Which antigens these TCRs recognize remains unknown. The material sequenced was CD4+ T cells from PBMCs, cultured in vitro. The receptors come from a human donor in good health.

This chain joins TRBV5-4 and TRBJ1-4; D is unresolved. This CDR3 region has 15 residues. Germline V gives CDR1 SGHNT, CDR2 YYREEE (reference sequence). V was shortened by 0 bases and J by 0 bases, with 6 bases between the two germline ends. The CDR3 spells CASSLGGTTNEKLFF. CDR3 in DNA: TGTGCCAGCAGCTTGGGAGGTACAACTAATGAAAAACTGTTTTTT.

V gene TRBV6-2 or TRBV6-3 combines with J gene TRBJ1-2, with TRBD1 matching 7 bases. Germline V gene sequence: CDR1 MNHEY, CDR2 SVGEGT. V dropped 5 bases and J dropped 5; count of bases not matched to a gene: 2. The CDR3 length is 12 residues. The CDR3 DNA follows: TGTGCCAGCAGTCCCAGGGGGTATGGCTACACCTTC. It is translated as CASSPRGYGYTF.

The chain has TRBV7-9 and TRBJ2-3; TRBD2 is a possible D gene (5 bases). The CDR3 totals 14 residues. In germline, CDR1 is SEHNR, CDR2 FQNEAQ (reference sequence). Deletions cut 1 base from V and 4 bases from J, with 9 bases between. CDR3 DNA sequence: TGTGCCAGCAGCTTAGAATTGAGGGCAGATACGCAGTATTTT. Translation gives CASSLELRADTQYF.

The chain recombines TRBV6-5 with TRBJ1-1; 7 bases are a match to TRBD1. This CDR3 contains 15 residues. V trimming: 6 bases; J trimming: 6 bases; junction bases outside the gene matches: 13. The germline V gene encodes CDR1 MNHEY and CDR2 SVGAGI. CDR3 in DNA: TGTGCCAGCAGACAATTTCGGACAGGAGGGCCTGAAGCTTTCTTT. This translates into CASRQFRTGGPEAFF.

The chain is built from TRBV6-2 or TRBV6-3 and TRBJ2-3; no definite D call. The CDR3 spans 15 residues. Germline CDR1 and CDR2: MNHEY and SVGEGT. V was cut by 4 bases and J by 6 bases, with 17 bases left in between. Here the CDR3 reads CASSSQEPRADTQYF. Written as DNA, the CDR3 is TGTGCCAGCAGTTCGCAGGAACCCAGAGCGGATACGCAGTATTTT.

The V and J genes are TRBV9 and TRBJ2-3; 11 nucleotides line up with TRBD2. The CDR3 sequence is 15 residues long. Germline V gene lookup returns CDR1 SGDLS and CDR2 YYNGEE. The V gene end was trimmed by 4 bases and the J gene end by 6 bases; junction bases not matched to a gene: 7. The CDR3 region is CASSPTSGSADTQYF. The CDR3 region has the DNA TGTGCCAGCAGCCCTACTAGCGGGAGTGCGGATACGCAGTATTTT.

The chain has TRBV7-2 and TRBJ1-2; D perhaps matches TRBD1 (5 bases). CDR3 size: 15 residues. Germline CDR1 and CDR2: SGHTA and FQGNSA. V was clipped by 1 base and J by 0 bases, with 9 bases between them. Here the CDR3 DNA reads TGTGCCAGCAGCTTAGGCAGGGAAGCTAACTATGGCTACACCTTC. This sequence encodes CASSLGREANYGYTF.

This sequence joins TRBV6-5 and TRBJ2-3; 7 positions agree with TRBD1. Germline V gene lookup returns CDR1 MNHEY and CDR2 SVGAGI. The V and J ends lost 4 bases and 2 bases, in that order; junction bases with no gene match: 3. This CDR3 region has 14 residues. CDR3 in amino acids: CASSLGQYTDTQYF. As DNA, the CDR3 is TGTGCCAGCAGTTTGGGACAGTACACAGATACGCAGTATTTT.

V is TRBV7-8 and J is TRBJ2-1; 11 bases are a match to TRBD2. The CDR3 runs to 15 residues. The germline CDR1 and CDR2 sequences are SGHVS and FQNEAQ. J was trimmed by 5 bases and V by 2 bases; bases with no gene match: 2. The CDR3 region has the DNA TGTGCCAGCAGCTTAACTAGCGGGAGAAACAATGAGCAGTTCTTC. It yields the protein CASSLTSGRNNEQFF.

The gene calls are TRBV18 and TRBJ2-2, with TRBD1 matching 12 bases. This CDR3 has 16 amino acids. Germline CDR1 KGHSH, CDR2 LQKENI. The J segment lost 4 bases and the V segment lost 6 bases, leaving 6 bases of the junction unmatched. The CDR3 loop reads CASSGQGAVGTGELFF. CDR3 DNA: TGTGCCAGCTCGGGACAGGGGGCCGTCGGCACCGGGGAGCTGTTTTTT.

V is TRBV9 and J is TRBJ1-2; 7 positions match TRBD1. Germline-derived CDR1 and CDR2 are SGDLS and YYNGEE. The CDR3 sequence is 14 residues long. V was clipped by 6 bases and J by 6 bases; unmatched bases: 11. DNA for the CDR3: TGTGCCAGCACCGTCGGAGGAACAGGGGATGGCTACACCTTC. This encodes CASTVGGTGDGYTF.

The J gene is TRBJ2-5, the V gene TRBV5-1; the D is unclear. The CDR3 spans 12 residues. The V gene's germline CDR1 is SGHRS and CDR2 YFSETQ. V lost 0 bases and J lost 4, with 4 bases in between. The DNA of the CDR3 is TGCGCCAGCAGCTTGGGGAGAGAGACCCAGTACTTC. The encoded protein is CASSLGRETQYF. The variable domain in full, completed from reference TRBV5-1 and TRBJ2-5, reads KAGVTQTPRYLIKTRGQQVTLSCSPISGHRSVSWYQQTPGQGLQFLFEYFSETQRNKGNFPGRFSGRQFSNSRSEMNVSTLELGDSALYLCASSLGRETQYFGPGTRLLVL.

This sequence joins TRBV19 and TRBJ2-3; 13 bases agree with TRBD2. V was clipped by 7 bases and J by 2 bases; unmatched bases: 9. The CDR3 consists of 17 residues. Germline lookup yields CDR1 LNHDA and CDR2 SQIVND (reference sequence). Here the CDR3 reads CASTNRGLAGTTDTQYF. CDR3 coding DNA: TGTGCCAGTACCAACCGGGGACTAGCGGGGACCACAGATACGCAGTATTTT.

The chain couples TRBV11-2 to TRBJ2-1; 9 bases are shared with TRBD2. The CDR3 totals 15 residues. Per germline, CDR1 SGHAT and CDR2 FQNNGV. With 2 bases clipped from V and 8 bases from J, the junction kept 7 bases outside the gene matches. The CDR3: CASSLSGGSFDEQFF. The CDR3 region has the DNA TGTGCCAGCAGCTTAAGCGGGGGGTCTTTTGATGAGCAGTTCTTC. Full variable domain (missing parts from reference TRBV11-2 and TRBJ2-1): EAGVAQSPRYKIIEKRQSVAFWCNPISGHATLYWYQQILGQGPKLLIQFQNNGVVDDSQLPKDRFSAERLKGVDSTLKIQPAKLEDSAVYLCASSLSGGSFDEQFFGPGTRLTVL.

The chain has TRBV19 and TRBJ2-7, with a possible D match to TRBD2 (7 bases). V lost 8 bases and J 4 bases, leaving 15 bases between the germline ends. Germline V lookup: CDR1 LNHDA, CDR2 SQIVND (reference sequence). The CDR3 spans 13 residues. CDR3 coding DNA: TGTGCCAGTGGGGGGGCAGTATCATACGAGCAGTACTTC. Translated: CASGGAVSYEQYF.

CDR3 loop: CASSLQGLAGAGEQYF. The CDR3 DNA reads as TGTGCCAGCAGCTTACAGGGACTAGCGGGAGCGGGCGAGCAGTACTTC. J is TRBJ2-7 and V is TRBV7-2, with 14 bases matching TRBD2. The V gene end was trimmed by 2 bases and the J gene end by 6 bases; junction bases not matched to a gene: 6. In germline, CDR1 is SGHTA, CDR2 FQGNSA. The CDR3 has 16 amino acids. The full variable domain, its missing parts supplied by reference TRBV7-2 and TRBJ2-7, is GAGVSQSPSNKVTEKGKDVELRCDPISGHTALYWYRQSLGQGLEFLIYFQGNSAPDKSGLPSDRFSAERTGGSVSTLTIQRTQQEDSAVYLCASSLQGLAGAGEQYFGPGTRLTVT.

The chain joins TRBV6-5 to TRBJ1-1, with D unresolved. The CDR3 is made up of 14 amino acids. The germline V and J ends were trimmed by 0 bases and 3 bases, with 8 bases remaining between them. Germline lookup yields CDR1 MNHEY and CDR2 SVGAGI. In DNA, the CDR3 is TGTGCCAGCAGTTACTCGGGTGGATACACTGAAGCTTTCTTT. Translated: CASSYSGGYTEAFF.

The rearrangement joins TRBV7-6 to TRBJ1-1; D ambiguous. The length of the CDR3 is 14 residues. Trimming took off 3 bases at V and 1 base at J, with 9 bases between the two ends. Germline V gene data show CDR1 as SGHVS and CDR2 as FNYEAQ. The CDR3 loop is CASSFSSSNTEAFF. The CDR3 DNA follows: TGTGCCAGCAGCTTCTCCTCGTCGAACACTGAAGCTTTCTTT. The full variable domain, its missing parts supplied by reference TRBV7-6 and TRBJ1-1, is GAGVSQSPRYKVTKRGQDVALRCDPISGHVSLYWYRQALGQGPEFLTYFNYEAQQDKSGLPNDRFSAERPEGSISTLTIQRTEQRDSAMYRCASSFSSSNTEAFFGQGTRLTVV.

The gene calls are TRBV18 and TRBJ1-4; tentative D call: TRBD1 (5 bases). Germline V gene sequence: CDR1 KGHSH, CDR2 LQKENI. This CDR3 has 14 amino acids. The germline V and J ends were trimmed by 0 bases and 4 bases, with 6 bases remaining between them. The CDR3 region has the DNA TGTGCCAGCTCACCACCGGGGGGTAATGAAAAACTGTTTTTT. Amino acid sequence: CASSPPGGNEKLFF. Combining the CDR3 with reference TRBV18 and TRBJ1-4 gives the whole variable domain NAGVMQNPRHLVRRRGQEARLRCSPMKGHSHVYWYRQLPEEGLKFMVYLQKENIIDESGMPKERFSAEFPKEGPSILRIQQVVRGDSAAYFCASSPPGGNEKLFFGSGTQLSVL.

The V call is TRBV12-3 or TRBV12-4, the J call TRBJ2-4; unclear D gene. This CDR3 region has 12 residues. Between the trimmed V and J ends, which lost 8 bases and 0 bases, there was a span of 5 bases. This CDR3 reads CASSVAKNIQYF. The CDR3 coding sequence is TGTGCCAGCTCCGTAGCCAAAAACATTCAGTACTTC.

This rearrangement joins TRBV24-1 to TRBJ2-1; 9 bases fit TRBD2. Germline-derived CDR1 and CDR2 are KGHDR and SFDVKD. The CDR3 is made up of 16 amino acids. V shed 2 bases, J shed 10 bases, and the junction held 11 bases outside the gene matches. Here the CDR3 DNA reads TGTGCCACCAGTGATTCTAGCGGGGCCTTCGCGGGGGAGCAGTTCTTC. It translates to CATSDSSGAFAGEQFF.

The rearrangement joins TRBV25-1 to TRBJ2-5, with D possibly being TRBD1 (6 bases). Trimming cost V 6 bases and J 3 bases, with 14 bases left between them. Germline V CDR1 and CDR2: MGHDK, SYGVNS. The CDR3 runs 14 residues. The CDR3 region has the DNA TGTGCCAGCAGGGAAGACAGGTGGAAAGAGACCCAGTACTTC. Amino acids: CASREDRWKETQYF.